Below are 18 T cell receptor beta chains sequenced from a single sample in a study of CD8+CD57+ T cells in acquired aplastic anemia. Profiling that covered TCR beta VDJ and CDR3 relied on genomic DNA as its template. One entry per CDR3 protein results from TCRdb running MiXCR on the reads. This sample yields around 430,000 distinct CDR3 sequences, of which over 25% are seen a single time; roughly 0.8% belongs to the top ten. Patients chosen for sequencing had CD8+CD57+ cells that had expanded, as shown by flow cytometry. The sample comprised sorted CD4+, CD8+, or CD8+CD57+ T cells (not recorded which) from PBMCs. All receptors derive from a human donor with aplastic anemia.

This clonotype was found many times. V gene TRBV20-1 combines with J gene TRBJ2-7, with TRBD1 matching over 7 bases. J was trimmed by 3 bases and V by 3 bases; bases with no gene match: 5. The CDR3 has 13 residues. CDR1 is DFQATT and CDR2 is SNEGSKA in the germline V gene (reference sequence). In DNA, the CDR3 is TGCAGTGCTAGGACGGGACAGAACTACGAGCAGTACTTC. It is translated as CSARTGQNYEQYF.

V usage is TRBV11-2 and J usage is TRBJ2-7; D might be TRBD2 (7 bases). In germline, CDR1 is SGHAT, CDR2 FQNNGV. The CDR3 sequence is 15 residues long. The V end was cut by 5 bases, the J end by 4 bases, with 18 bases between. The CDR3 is CASSRSGGGAYEQYF. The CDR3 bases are TGTGCCAGCAGCCGATCTGGGGGGGGGGCTTACGAGCAGTACTTC. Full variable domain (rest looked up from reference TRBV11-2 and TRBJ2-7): EAGVAQSPRYKIIEKRQSVAFWCNPISGHATLYWYQQILGQGPKLLIQFQNNGVVDDSQLPKDRFSAERLKGVDSTLKIQPAKLEDSAVYLCASSRSGGGAYEQYFGPGTRLTVT.

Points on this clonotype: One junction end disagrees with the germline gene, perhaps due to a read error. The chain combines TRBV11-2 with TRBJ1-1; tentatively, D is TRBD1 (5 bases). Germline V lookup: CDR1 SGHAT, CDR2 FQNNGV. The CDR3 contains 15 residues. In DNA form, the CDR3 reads TGTGCCAGCAGCTTAACCGGCGGATGGGGCACTGAAGCTCTCTTT. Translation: CASSLTGGWGTEALF.

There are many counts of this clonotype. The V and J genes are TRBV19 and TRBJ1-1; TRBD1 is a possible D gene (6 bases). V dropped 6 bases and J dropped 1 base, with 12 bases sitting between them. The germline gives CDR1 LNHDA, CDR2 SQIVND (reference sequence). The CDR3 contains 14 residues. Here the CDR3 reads CASSRGQPNTEAFF. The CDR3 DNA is TGTGCCAGTAGCCGCGGACAGCCGAACACTGAAGCTTTCTTT.

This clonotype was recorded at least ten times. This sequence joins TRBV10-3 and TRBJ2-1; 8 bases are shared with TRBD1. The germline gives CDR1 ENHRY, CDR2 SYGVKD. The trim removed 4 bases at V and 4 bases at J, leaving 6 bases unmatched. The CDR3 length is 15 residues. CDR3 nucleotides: TGTGCCATCAGTGTTGACAGGGGTGGGTACAATGAGCAGTTCTTC. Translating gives CAISVDRGGYNEQFF.

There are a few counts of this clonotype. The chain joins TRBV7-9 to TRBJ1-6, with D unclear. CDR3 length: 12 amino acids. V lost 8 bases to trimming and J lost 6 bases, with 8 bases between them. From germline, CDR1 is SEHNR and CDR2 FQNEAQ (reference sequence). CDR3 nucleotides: TGTGCCAGCCGCTACCCTAATTCACCCCTCCACTTT. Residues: CASRYPNSPLHF.

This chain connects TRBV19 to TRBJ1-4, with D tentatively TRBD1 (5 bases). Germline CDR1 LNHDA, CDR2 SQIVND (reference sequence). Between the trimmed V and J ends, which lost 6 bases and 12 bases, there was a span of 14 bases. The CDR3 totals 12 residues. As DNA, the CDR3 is TGTGCCAGTAGCCGGCAGGGTGGAGAACTGTTTTTT. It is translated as CASSRQGGELFF. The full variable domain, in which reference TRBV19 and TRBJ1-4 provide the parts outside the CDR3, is DGGITQSPKYLFRKEGQNVTLSCEQNLNHDAMYWYRQDPGQGLRLIYYSQIVNDFQKGDIAEGYSVSREKKESFPLTVTSAQKNPTAFYLCASSRQGGELFFGSGTQLSVL.

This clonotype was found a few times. CDR3 DNA: TGTGCCAGCAGATTTACAGGGGGCAGAAATAATTCACCCCTCCACTTT. This codes for CASRFTGGRNNSPLHF. This sequence joins TRBV6-1 and TRBJ1-6; 9 positions agree with TRBD1. The junction had 8 bases not matched to a gene; V was cut back by 6 bases and J by 5 bases. Germline CDR1 MNHNS, CDR2 SASEGT. The CDR3 spans 16 residues.

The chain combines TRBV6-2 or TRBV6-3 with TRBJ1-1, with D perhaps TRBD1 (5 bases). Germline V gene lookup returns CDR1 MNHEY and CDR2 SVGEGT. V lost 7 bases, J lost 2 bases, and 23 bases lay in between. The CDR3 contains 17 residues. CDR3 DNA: TGTGCCAGCAAGCGGGGCACCCTATTTAGGATAAACACTGAAGCTTTCTTT. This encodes CASKRGTLFRINTEAFF.

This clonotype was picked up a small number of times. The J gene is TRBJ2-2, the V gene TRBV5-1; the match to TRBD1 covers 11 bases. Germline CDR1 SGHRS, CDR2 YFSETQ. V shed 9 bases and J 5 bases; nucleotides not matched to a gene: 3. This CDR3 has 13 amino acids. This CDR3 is CATGQGATGELFF. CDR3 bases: TGCGCCACCGGACAGGGGGCGACCGGGGAGCTGTTTTTT.

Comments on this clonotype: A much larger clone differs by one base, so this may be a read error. CDR3 residues: CASTIGAGWYNEQFF. DNA of the CDR3: TGTGCCAGTACTATAGGGGCGGGGTGGTACAATGAGCAGTTCTTC. The rearrangement uses TRBV19 and TRBJ2-1; a possible D gene is TRBD2 (6 bases). This CDR3 has 15 residues. CDR1 is LNHDA and CDR2 is SQIVND in the germline V gene (reference sequence).

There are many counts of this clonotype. CDR3 nucleotide sequence: TGTGCCAGCAGCCACGGAAACACCATATATTTT. Translating gives CASSHGNTIYF. The chain links TRBV14 to TRBJ1-3, with no clear D. Germline V CDR1 and CDR2: SGHDN, FVKESK. V was clipped by 3 bases and J by 4 bases, with 1 base between them. The CDR3 length is 11 residues. Together with reference TRBV14 and TRBJ1-3, the CDR3 gives the full variable domain: EAGVTQFPSHSVIEKGQTVTLRCDPISGHDNLYWYRRVMGKEIKFLLHFVKESKQDESGMPNNRFLAERTGGTYSTLKVQPAELEDSGVYFCASSHGNTIYFGEGSWLTVV.

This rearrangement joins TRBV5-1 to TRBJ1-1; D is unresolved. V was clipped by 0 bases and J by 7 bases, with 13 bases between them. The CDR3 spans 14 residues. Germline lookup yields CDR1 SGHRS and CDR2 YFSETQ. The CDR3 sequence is CASSLGLLSFEAFF. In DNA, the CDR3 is TGCGCCAGCAGCTTGGGGCTTCTATCGTTTGAAGCTTTCTTT.

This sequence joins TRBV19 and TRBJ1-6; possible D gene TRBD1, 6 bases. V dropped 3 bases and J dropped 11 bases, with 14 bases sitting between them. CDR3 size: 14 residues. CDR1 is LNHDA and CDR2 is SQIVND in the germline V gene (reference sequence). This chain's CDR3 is CASSIAGAGTPLHF. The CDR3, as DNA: TGTGCCAGTAGTATCGCAGGGGCTGGCACACCCCTCCACTTT.

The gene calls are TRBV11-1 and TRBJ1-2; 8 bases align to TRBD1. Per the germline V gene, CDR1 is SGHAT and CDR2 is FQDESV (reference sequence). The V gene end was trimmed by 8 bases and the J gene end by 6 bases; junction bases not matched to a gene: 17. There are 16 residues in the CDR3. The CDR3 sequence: CASSPGQGALQHGYTF. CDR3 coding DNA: TGTGCCAGCTCACCGGGGCAGGGGGCGCTTCAGCATGGCTACACCTTC. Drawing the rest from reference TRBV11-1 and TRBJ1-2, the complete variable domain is EAEVAQSPRYKITEKSQAVAFWCDPISGHATLYWYRQILGQGPELLVQFQDESVVDDSQLPKDRFSAERLKGVDSTLKIQPAELGDSAMYLCASSPGQGALQHGYTFGSGTRLTVV.

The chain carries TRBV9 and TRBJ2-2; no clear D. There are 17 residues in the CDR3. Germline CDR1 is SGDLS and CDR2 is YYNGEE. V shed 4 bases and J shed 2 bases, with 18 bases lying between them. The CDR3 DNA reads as TGTGCCAGCAGCCCCTCCCGGACCGAACTAAACACCGGGGAGCTGTTTTTT. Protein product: CASSPSRTELNTGELFF.

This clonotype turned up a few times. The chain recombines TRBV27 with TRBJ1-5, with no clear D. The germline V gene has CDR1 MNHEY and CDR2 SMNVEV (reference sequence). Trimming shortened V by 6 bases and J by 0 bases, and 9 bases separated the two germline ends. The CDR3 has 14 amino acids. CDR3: CASRGTYSNQPQHF. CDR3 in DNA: TGTGCCAGCAGGGGAACTTATAGCAATCAGCCCCAGCATTTT.

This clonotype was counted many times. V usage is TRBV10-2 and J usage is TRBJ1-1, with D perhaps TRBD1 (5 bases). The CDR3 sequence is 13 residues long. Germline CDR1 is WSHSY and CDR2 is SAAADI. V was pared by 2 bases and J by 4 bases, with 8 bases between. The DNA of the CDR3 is TGCGCCAGCAGTGAGCAGGGAGGCACTGAAGCTTTCTTT. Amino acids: CASSEQGGTEAFF.